This T cell receptor (beta chain) is drawn from a study of regulatory and conventional T cells in RAG deficiency. Study-wide results and caveats: Sorted Omenn CD25-high CD127-low cells may not be bona fide Tregs. Shannon entropy was markedly lower and Simpson indices higher in RAG-deficient patients than control T-cell subsets. Omenn syndrome and CID/AS patients had 85 to 100-fold fewer unique Treg TCR beta sequences, versus roughly 9.6-fold elsewhere. In Omenn syndrome, Treg and Tconv repertoires overlapped >75%.

Trimming removed 1 base at V and 3 bases at J, with 14 bases between. This CDR3 comprises 15 residues. In germline, CDR1 is SGHRS, CDR2 YFSETQ. As concerns this clone: Its specificity is not known.

Clones were read by immunoSEQ multiplex PCR, and TCRdb kept only the in-frame ones, dropping some. The data hold fewer than 35,000 clones, with around 91% observed a single time. The same data also went into a second study, on regulatory T cells. That work contributes: Amplification used 52 TRBV primers and 13 TRBJ primers.

Sequencing used CD8+ T cells sorted from blood. The origin of this receptor is a human donor in good health. The chain couples TRBV5-1 to TRBJ2-7; tentatively, D is TRBD2 (5 bases). Written as DNA, the CDR3 is TGCGCCAGCAGCTTGAGTTCTAGCATCAACTACGAGCAGTACTTC. As protein: CASSLSSSINYEQYF.